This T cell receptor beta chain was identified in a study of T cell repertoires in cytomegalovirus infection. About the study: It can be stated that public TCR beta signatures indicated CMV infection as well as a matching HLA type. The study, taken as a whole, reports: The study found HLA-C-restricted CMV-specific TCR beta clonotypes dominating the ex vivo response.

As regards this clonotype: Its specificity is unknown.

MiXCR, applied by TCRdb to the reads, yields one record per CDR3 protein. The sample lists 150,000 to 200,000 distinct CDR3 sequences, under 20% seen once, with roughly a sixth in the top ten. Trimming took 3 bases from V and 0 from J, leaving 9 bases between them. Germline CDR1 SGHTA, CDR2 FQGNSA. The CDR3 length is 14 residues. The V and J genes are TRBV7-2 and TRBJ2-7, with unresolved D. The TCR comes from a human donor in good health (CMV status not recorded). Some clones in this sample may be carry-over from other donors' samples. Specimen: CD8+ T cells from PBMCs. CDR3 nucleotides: TGTGCCAGCAGCTTCGGACCTAGCTCCTACGAGCAGTACTTC. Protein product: CASSFGPSSYEQYF.